The rows below give T cell receptor beta chains drawn from one sample of a study of cytotoxic CD8 clonotypes in ibrutinib-treated CLL. Using immunoSEQ multiplex PCR, the repertoire was profiled, and TCRdb retains in-frame clones only, with some absent. Counted here are 25,000 to 30,000 clones, 55% to 70% occurring once; the ten biggest clones make up approximately 53%. This specimen was PBMCs, taken after 24 months of ibrutinib treatment. The receptors were sampled from a human donor with chronic lymphocytic leukemia. The CDR3 runs from the conserved cysteine through the conserved F or W. Each record gives: D gene, J gene, CDR3 length, V gene, clone size, CDR3 protein, CDR3 DNA. D genes are given only for firm matches. Clone size, where shown, is once, few, many, or a class for clones that have expanded.

d_gene: NA; j_gene: TRBJ2-3; len: 14; v_gene: TRBV11-2; abundance: NA; CDR3aa: CASSPDRFTDTQYF; CDR3nt: TGTGCCAGCAGCCCTGACAGGTTCACAGATACGCAGTATTTT
d_gene: TRBD1; j_gene: TRBJ1-2; len: 13; v_gene: TRBV29-1; abundance: NA; CDR3aa: CSVEDQGGYGYTF; CDR3nt: TGCAGCGTTGAAGATCAGGGGGGCTATGGCTACACCTTC
d_gene: NA; j_gene: TRBJ2-7; len: 14; v_gene: TRBV11-2; abundance: NA; CDR3aa: CASSLVSGSYEQYF; CDR3nt: TGTGCCAGCAGCTTAGTTTCAGGTTCCTACGAGCAGTACTTC
d_gene: TRBD2; j_gene: TRBJ2-3; len: 17; v_gene: TRBV29-1; abundance: NA; CDR3aa: CSVAGTSGGTHTDTQYF; CDR3nt: TGCAGCGTTGCCGGGACTAGCGGGGGGACTCACACAGATACGCAGTATTTT
d_gene: TRBD2; j_gene: TRBJ2-2; len: 14; v_gene: TRBV13; abundance: NA; CDR3aa: CASSQRGGTGELFF; CDR3nt: TGTGCCAGCAGTCAGCGGGGGGGCACCGGGGAGCTGTTTTTT
d_gene: NA; j_gene: TRBJ2-7; len: 12; v_gene: TRBV6-5; abundance: few; CDR3aa: CASGGRRVEQYF; CDR3nt: TGTGCCAGCGGGGGGAGGCGGGTCGAGCAGTACTTC
d_gene: TRBD1; j_gene: TRBJ2-3; len: 15; v_gene: TRBV9; abundance: NA; CDR3aa: CASSVFEGAGDTQYF; CDR3nt: TGTGCCAGCAGCGTATTCGAGGGGGCGGGAGATACGCAGTATTTT
d_gene: NA; j_gene: TRBJ2-3; len: 12; v_gene: TRBV5-1; abundance: NA; CDR3aa: CASSLVADTQYF; CDR3nt: TGCGCCAGCAGCTTGGTCGCGGATACGCAGTATTTT
d_gene: TRBD1; j_gene: TRBJ2-5; len: 16; v_gene: TRBV29-1; abundance: NA; CDR3aa: CSVGMWDRGSGETQYF; CDR3nt: TGCAGCGTTGGGATGTGGGACAGGGGATCGGGGGAGACCCAGTACTTC
d_gene: NA; j_gene: TRBJ2-5; len: 17; v_gene: TRBV5-6; abundance: NA; CDR3aa: CASSLLGRGVTLETQYF; CDR3nt: TGTGCCAGCAGCTTGTTGGGGAGGGGGGTTACCCTGGAGACCCAGTACTTC
d_gene: TRBD1; j_gene: TRBJ1-2; len: 15; v_gene: TRBV5-8; abundance: NA; CDR3aa: CASSLAGRGKYGYTF; CDR3nt: TGTGCCAGCAGCTTGGCCGGCAGGGGGAAGTATGGCTACACCTTC
d_gene: NA; j_gene: TRBJ2-2; len: 15; v_gene: TRBV10-3; abundance: NA; CDR3aa: CAIRPGRGYTGELFF; CDR3nt: TGTGCCATCAGGCCGGGGCGGGGATACACCGGGGAGCTGTTTTTT
d_gene: NA; j_gene: TRBJ2-3; len: 14; v_gene: TRBV10-3; abundance: once; CDR3aa: CAISESDSRDTQYF; CDR3nt: TGTGCCATCAGTGAGTCGGACAGTAGGGATACGCAGTATTTT
d_gene: NA; j_gene: TRBJ2-6; len: 15; v_gene: TRBV11-2; abundance: NA; CDR3aa: CASSLDSTGANVLTF; CDR3nt: TGTGCCAGCAGCTTAGACTCTACTGGGGCAAACGTCCTGACTTTC
d_gene: TRBD1; j_gene: TRBJ1-4; len: 16; v_gene: TRBV7-2; abundance: NA; CDR3aa: CASSLRSGGRLEKLFF; CDR3nt: TGTGCCAGCAGCTTAAGATCAGGGGGACGGCTTGAAAAACTGTTTTTT
d_gene: NA; j_gene: TRBJ1-1; len: 12; v_gene: TRBV6-5; abundance: NA; CDR3aa: CASRIGRTEAFF; CDR3nt: TGTGCCAGCAGGATCGGTAGAACTGAAGCTTTCTTT
d_gene: NA; j_gene: TRBJ2-7; len: 11; v_gene: TRBV7-9; abundance: few; CDR3aa: CASSLKGEQYF; CDR3nt: TGTGCCAGCAGCCTGAAGGGGGAGCAGTACTTC
d_gene: NA; j_gene: TRBJ1-1; len: 12; v_gene: TRBV7-8; abundance: NA; CDR3aa: CASSLLLAEAFF; CDR3nt: TGTGCCAGCAGCTTACTTCTGGCTGAAGCTTTCTTT
d_gene: NA; j_gene: TRBJ2-1; len: 12; v_gene: TRBV28; abundance: NA; CDR3aa: CASKVGVNEQFF; CDR3nt: TGTGCCAGTAAAGTAGGGGTGAATGAGCAGTTCTTC
d_gene: TRBD1; j_gene: TRBJ1-4; len: 15; v_gene: TRBV25-1; abundance: NA; CDR3aa: CASSPLGQGFEKLFF; CDR3nt: TGTGCCAGCAGTCCGCTAGGACAGGGGTTTGAAAAACTGTTTTTT
d_gene: NA; j_gene: TRBJ1-2; len: 14; v_gene: TRBV5-1; abundance: NA; CDR3aa: CASSTEEGDNGYTF; CDR3nt: TGCGCCAGCTCCACCGAGGAGGGTGATAATGGCTACACCTTC
d_gene: NA; j_gene: TRBJ1-5; len: 13; v_gene: TRBV19; abundance: medium-sized; CDR3aa: CASSIRGNQPQHF; CDR3nt: TGTGCCAGTAGTATCCGGGGGAATCAGCCCCAGCATTTT
d_gene: TRBD1; j_gene: TRBJ2-2; len: 14; v_gene: TRBV30; abundance: NA; CDR3aa: CAWSTDRGTGELFF; CDR3nt: TGTGCCTGGAGTACGGACAGGGGCACCGGGGAGCTGTTTTTT
d_gene: TRBD2; j_gene: TRBJ2-1; len: 12; v_gene: TRBV30; abundance: NA; CDR3aa: CAWRAGLRQQFF; CDR3nt: TGTGCCTGGAGGGCGGGACTAAGGCAGCAGTTCTTC
d_gene: TRBD1; j_gene: TRBJ2-2; len: 14; v_gene: TRBV29-1; abundance: once; CDR3aa: CSARTGANTGELFF; CDR3nt: TGCAGCGCTAGGACAGGGGCGAACACCGGGGAGCTGTTTTTT